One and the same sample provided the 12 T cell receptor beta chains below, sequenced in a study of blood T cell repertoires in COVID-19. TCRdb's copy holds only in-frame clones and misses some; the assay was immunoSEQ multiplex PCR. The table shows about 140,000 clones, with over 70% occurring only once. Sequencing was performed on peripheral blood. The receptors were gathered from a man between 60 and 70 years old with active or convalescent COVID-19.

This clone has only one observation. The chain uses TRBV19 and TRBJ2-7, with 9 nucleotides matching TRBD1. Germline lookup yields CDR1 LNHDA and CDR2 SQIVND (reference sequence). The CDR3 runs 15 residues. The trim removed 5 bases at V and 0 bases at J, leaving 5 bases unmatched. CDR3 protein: CASSVRTGASYEQYF. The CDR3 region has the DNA TGTGCCAGTAGTGTCAGGACAGGGGCCTCCTACGAGCAGTACTTC.

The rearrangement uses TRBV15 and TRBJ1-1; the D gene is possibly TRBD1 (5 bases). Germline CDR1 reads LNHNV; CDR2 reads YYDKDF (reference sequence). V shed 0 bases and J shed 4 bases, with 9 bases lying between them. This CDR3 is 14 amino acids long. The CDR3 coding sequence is TGTGCCACCAGCAGAGATCGCGGGGGCACTGAAGCTTTCTTT. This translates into CATSRDRGGTEAFF.

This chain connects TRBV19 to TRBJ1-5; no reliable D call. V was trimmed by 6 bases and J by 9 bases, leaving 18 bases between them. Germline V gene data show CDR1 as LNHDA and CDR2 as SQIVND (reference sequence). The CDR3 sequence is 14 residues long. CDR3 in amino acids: CASSLPGRSRPQHF. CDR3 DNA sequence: TGTGCCAGTAGCTTGCCTGGGCGTTCTCGGCCCCAGCATTTT.

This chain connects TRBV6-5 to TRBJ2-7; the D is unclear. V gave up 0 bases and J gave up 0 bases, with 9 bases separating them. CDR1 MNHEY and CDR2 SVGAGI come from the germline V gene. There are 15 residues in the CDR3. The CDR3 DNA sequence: TGTGCCAGCAGTTACTCGGTTGGCTTCTCCTACGAGCAGTACTTC. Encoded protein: CASSYSVGFSYEQYF.

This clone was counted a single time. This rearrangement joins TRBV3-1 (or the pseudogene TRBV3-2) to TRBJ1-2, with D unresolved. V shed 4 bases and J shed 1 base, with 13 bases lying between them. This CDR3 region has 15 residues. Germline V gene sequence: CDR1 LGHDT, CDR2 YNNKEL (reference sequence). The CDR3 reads CASSPIVSGNYGYTF. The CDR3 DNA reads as TGTGCCAGCAGCCCGATCGTGTCCGGTAACTATGGCTACACCTTC.

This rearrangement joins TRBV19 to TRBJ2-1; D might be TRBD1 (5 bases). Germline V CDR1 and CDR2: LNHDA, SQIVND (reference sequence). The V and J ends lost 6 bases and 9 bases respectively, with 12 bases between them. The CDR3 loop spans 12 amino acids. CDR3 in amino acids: CASRTRVGEQFF. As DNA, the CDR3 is TGTGCCAGTAGAACCAGGGTAGGTGAGCAGTTCTTC.

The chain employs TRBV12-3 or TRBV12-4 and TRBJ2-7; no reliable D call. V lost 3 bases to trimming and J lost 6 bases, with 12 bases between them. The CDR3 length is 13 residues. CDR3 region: CASSLLQVGEQYF. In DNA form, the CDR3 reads TGTGCCAGCAGTTTGTTGCAGGTGGGCGAGCAGTACTTC.

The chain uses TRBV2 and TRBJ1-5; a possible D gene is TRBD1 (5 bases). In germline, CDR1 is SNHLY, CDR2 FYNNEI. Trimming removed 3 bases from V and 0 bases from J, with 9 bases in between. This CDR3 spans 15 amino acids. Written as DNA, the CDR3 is TGTGCCAGCAGTGACAGGGAACTTAGCAATCAGCCCCAGCATTTT. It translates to CASSDRELSNQPQHF.

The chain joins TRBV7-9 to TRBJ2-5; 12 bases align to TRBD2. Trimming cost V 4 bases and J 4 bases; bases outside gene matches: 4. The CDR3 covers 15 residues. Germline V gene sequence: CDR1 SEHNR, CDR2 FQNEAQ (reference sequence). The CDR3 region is CASSSRTSGTETQYF. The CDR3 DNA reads TGTGCCAGCAGCTCCCGGACTAGCGGGACAGAGACCCAGTACTTC.

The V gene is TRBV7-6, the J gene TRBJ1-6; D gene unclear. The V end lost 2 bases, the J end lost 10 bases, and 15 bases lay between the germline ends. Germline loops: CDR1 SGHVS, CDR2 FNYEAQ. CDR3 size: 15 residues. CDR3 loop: CASSLLAEGPSPLHF. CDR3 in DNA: TGTGCCAGCAGCTTATTGGCAGAGGGTCCCTCACCCCTCCACTTT.

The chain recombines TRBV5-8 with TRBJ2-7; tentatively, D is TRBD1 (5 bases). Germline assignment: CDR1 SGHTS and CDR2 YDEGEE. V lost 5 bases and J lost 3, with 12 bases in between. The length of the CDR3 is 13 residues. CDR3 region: CASSRGHNYEQYF. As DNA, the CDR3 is TGTGCCAGCAGTCGCGGACACAACTACGAGCAGTACTTC. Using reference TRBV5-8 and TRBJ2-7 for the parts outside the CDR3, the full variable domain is EAGVTQSPTHLIKTRGQQATLRCSPISGHTSVYWYQQALGLGLQFLLWYDEGEERNRGNFPPRFSGRQFPNYSSELNVNALELEDSALYLCASSRGHNYEQYFGPGTRLTVT.

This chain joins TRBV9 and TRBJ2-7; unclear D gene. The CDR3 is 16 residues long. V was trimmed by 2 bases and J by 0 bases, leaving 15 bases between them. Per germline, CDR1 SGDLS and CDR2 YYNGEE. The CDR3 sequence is CASSVGGGGFSYEQYF. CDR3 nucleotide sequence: TGTGCCAGCAGCGTTGGTGGCGGCGGTTTCTCCTACGAGCAGTACTTC.